These 13 T cell receptor beta chains came from one sample sequenced in a study of blood T cell repertoires in COVID-19. Clones were read by immunoSEQ multiplex PCR, and TCRdb kept only the in-frame ones, dropping some. The sample includes about 180,000 clones, about 83% of them seen just once. Sequenced input: peripheral blood. The receptor set was obtained from a human donor in a cohort sampled during active COVID-19.

This clone was counted a few times. The chain recombines TRBV19 with TRBJ2-4; weak D call: TRBD2 (5 bases). From germline, CDR1 is LNHDA and CDR2 SQIVND (reference sequence). V was pared by 3 bases and J by 0 bases, with 15 bases between. This CDR3 has 17 amino acids. The CDR3 DNA reads TGTGCCAGTAGTATGCAACAGACTATCTTAGCCAAAAACATTCAGTACTTC. Translation gives CASSMQQTILAKNIQYF.

The rearrangement joins TRBV6-6 to TRBJ2-6; 11 positions agree with TRBD1. Germline V gives CDR1 MNHNY, CDR2 SVGAGI (reference sequence). V lost 5 bases, J lost 4 bases, and 7 bases stayed unmatched. There are 17 residues in the CDR3. The DNA of the CDR3 is TGTGCCAGCAGTCGGACAGGGGGCGTCGGGGGGGCCAACGTCCTGACTTTC. Translated, it gives CASSRTGGVGGANVLTF.

The chain links TRBV10-3 to TRBJ2-7, with TRBD1 matching 9 bases. Germline CDR1 and CDR2: ENHRY and SYGVKD. The ends lost 6 bases at V and 4 bases at J; junction bases unmatched: 7. There are 14 residues in the CDR3. The CDR3 sequence is CAIRAGTGFYEQYF. For the CDR3, the DNA is TGTGCCATCAGGGCCGGGACAGGGTTTTACGAGCAGTACTTC.

Worth noting for this clone: Distinct nucleotide sequences in the sample also encode this CDR3. The CDR3 DNA follows: TGTGCCAGCAGCTTAGGGCGTGCAGGGCCCTACGAGCAGTACTTC. It is translated as CASSLGRAGPYEQYF. V gene TRBV7-2 combines with J gene TRBJ2-7, with D possibly being TRBD1 (5 bases). The germline V and J ends were trimmed by 1 base and 2 bases, with 12 bases remaining between them. The CDR3 length is 15 residues. Germline CDR1 SGHTA, CDR2 FQGNSA.

V usage is TRBV6-5 and J usage is TRBJ2-7; a weak D match, TRBD2 (6 bases). This CDR3 contains 13 residues. V was trimmed by 10 bases and J by 2 bases, leaving 15 bases between them. CDR1 is MNHEY and CDR2 is SVGAGI in the germline V gene. CDR3 amino acids: CAIQSGGAYEQYF. For the CDR3, the DNA is TGTGCCATCCAGTCTGGAGGGGCCTACGAGCAGTACTTC.

The J gene is TRBJ1-2, the V gene TRBV20-1, with no clear D. This CDR3 contains 15 residues. Germline lookup yields CDR1 DFQATT and CDR2 SNEGSKA (reference sequence). Trimming took 3 bases from V and 4 from J, leaving 18 bases between them. The DNA for the CDR3 is TGCAGTGCTAGTGTAATGGGGAGGGAAATCTATGGCTACACCTTC. The encoded protein is CSASVMGREIYGYTF.

This clone showed up just once. One junction end disagrees with the germline gene, perhaps due to a read error. The chain combines TRBV5-1 with TRBJ2-7; maybe TRBD1 (5 bases). The CDR3 covers 10 residues. From germline, CDR1 is SGHRS and CDR2 YFSETQ. CDR3 nucleotide sequence: TGCGCCAGGACAGACCAACCGGTTCCCTTC. This gives the protein CARTDQPVPF.

This clone was recorded once. The gene calls are TRBV7-2 and TRBJ1-2; 8 bases fit TRBD1. After removal of 6 bases from V and 6 bases from J, the junction contained 6 bases not matched to a gene. The CDR3 covers 13 residues. Germline V gene data show CDR1 as SGHTA and CDR2 as FQGNSA. The CDR3, as DNA: TGTGCCAGCAGACCGGACAGGGTTGATGGCTACACCTTC. Translation gives CASRPDRVDGYTF.

The chain carries TRBV3-1 (or the pseudogene TRBV3-2) and TRBJ2-7, with D tentatively TRBD2 (5 bases). This CDR3 is 16 amino acids long. In germline, CDR1 is LGHDT, CDR2 YNNKEL (reference sequence). V lost 1 base to trimming and J lost 0 bases, with 13 bases between them. The CDR3 DNA is TGTGCCAGCAGCCAAGTCGGACTGGCGAGCTCCTACGAGCAGTACTTC. Protein: CASSQVGLASSYEQYF.

V gene TRBV9 combines with J gene TRBJ1-2, with a weak D call TRBD1 (5 bases). Germline V gives CDR1 SGDLS, CDR2 YYNGEE. Trimming removed 3 bases from V and 2 bases from J, with 14 bases in between. This CDR3 spans 15 amino acids. The CDR3 DNA reads as TGTGCCAGCAGCGAGACAGCACACGAGAACTATGGCTACACCTTC. Translated: CASSETAHENYGYTF.

The chain is built from TRBV18 and TRBJ2-7, with TRBD2 matching 10 bases. The V gene end was trimmed by 6 bases and the J gene end by 6 bases; junction bases not matched to a gene: 5. In germline, CDR1 is KGHSH, CDR2 LQKENI. The CDR3 contains 13 residues. The CDR3: CASSQAGGPEQYF. CDR3 sequence (DNA): TGTGCCAGCTCTCAAGCGGGAGGGCCCGAGCAGTACTTC.

The rearrangement links TRBV5-8 to TRBJ1-1; a weak D match, TRBD1 (5 bases). With 9 bases removed from V and 0 bases from J, the gap between germline ends came to 12 bases. The CDR3 runs 13 residues. In germline, CDR1 is SGHTS, CDR2 YDEGEE. CDR3 in amino acids: CAMTKGMNTEAFF. CDR3 in DNA: TGTGCCATGACGAAGGGGATGAACACTGAAGCTTTCTTT. Based on the CDR3 plus reference TRBV5-8 and TRBJ1-1, the full variable domain is EAGVTQSPTHLIKTRGQQATLRCSPISGHTSVYWYQQALGLGLQFLLWYDEGEERNRGNFPPRFSGRQFPNYSSELNVNALELEDSALYLCAMTKGMNTEAFFGQGTRLTVV.

The chain is built from TRBV4-1 and TRBJ1-2; maybe TRBD1 (6 bases). Trimming took 5 bases from V and 4 from J, leaving 11 bases between them. CDR1 and CDR2 from the germline V gene are MGHRA and YSYEKL. CDR3 length: 13 amino acids. The CDR3, as DNA: TGCGCCAGCAGCACAGGGTTGGGCTATGGCTACACCTTC. This encodes CASSTGLGYGYTF.